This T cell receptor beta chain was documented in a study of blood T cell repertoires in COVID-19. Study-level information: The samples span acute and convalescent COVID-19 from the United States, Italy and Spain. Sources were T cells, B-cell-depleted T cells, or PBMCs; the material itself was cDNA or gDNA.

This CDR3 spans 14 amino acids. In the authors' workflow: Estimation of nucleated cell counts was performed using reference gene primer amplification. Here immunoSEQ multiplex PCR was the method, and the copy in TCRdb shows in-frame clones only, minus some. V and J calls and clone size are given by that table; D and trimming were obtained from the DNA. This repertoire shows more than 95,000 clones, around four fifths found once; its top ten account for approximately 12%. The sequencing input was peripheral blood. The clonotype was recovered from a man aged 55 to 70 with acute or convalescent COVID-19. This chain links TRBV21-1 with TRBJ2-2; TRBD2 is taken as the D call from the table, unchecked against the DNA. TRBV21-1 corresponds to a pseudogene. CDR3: CAPREAGASGELFF. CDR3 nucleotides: TGTGCCCCCCGGGAGGCAGGGGCTTCCGGGGAGCTGTTTTTT.